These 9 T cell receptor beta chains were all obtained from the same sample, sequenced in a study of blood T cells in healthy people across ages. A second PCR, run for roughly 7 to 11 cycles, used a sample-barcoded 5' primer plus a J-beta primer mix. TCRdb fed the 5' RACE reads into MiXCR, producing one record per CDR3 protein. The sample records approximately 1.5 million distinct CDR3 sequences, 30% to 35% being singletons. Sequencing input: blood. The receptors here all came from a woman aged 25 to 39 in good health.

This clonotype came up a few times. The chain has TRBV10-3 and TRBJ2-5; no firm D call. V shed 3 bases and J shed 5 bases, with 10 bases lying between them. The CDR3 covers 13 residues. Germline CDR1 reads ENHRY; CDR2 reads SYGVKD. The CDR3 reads CAISESPVETQYF. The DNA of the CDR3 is TGTGCCATCAGTGAATCACCGGTGGAGACCCAGTACTTC.

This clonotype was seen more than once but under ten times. CDR3 in DNA: TGTGCCAGCCATGGGGCCCGTGTTAATGGCTACACCTTC. Its protein is CASHGARVNGYTF. This chain links TRBV9 with TRBJ1-2; possibly TRBD1 for D (5 bases). Deletions cut 7 bases from V and 6 bases from J, with 16 bases between. CDR3 length: 13 amino acids. Germline V gene lookup returns CDR1 SGDLS and CDR2 YYNGEE.

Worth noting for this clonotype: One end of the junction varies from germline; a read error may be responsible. For the CDR3, the DNA is TGTGCCAGCAGCCAGGAGGAGTCAGGCAGCGACTATTGCTACACCTTC. Residues: CASSQEESGSDYCYTF. The V call is TRBV4-2, the J call TRBJ1-2; no clear D gene. Germline V gives CDR1 LGHNA, CDR2 YNFKEQ. The length of the CDR3 is 16 residues.

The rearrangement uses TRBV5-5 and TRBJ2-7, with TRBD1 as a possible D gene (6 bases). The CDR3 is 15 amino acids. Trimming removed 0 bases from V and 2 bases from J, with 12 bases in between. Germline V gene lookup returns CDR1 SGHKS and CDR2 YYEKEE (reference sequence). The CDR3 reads CASSLDTGQTYEQYF. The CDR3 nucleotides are TGTGCCAGCAGCTTGGATACAGGGCAAACCTACGAGCAGTACTTC.

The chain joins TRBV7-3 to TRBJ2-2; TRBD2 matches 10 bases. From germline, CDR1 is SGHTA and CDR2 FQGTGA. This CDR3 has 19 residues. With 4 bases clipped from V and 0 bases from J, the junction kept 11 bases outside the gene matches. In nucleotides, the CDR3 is TGTGCCAGCAGCTGGAGCGGGGGGGACGACTCCCCGAACACCGGGGAGCTGTTTTTT. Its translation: CASSWSGGDDSPNTGELFF.

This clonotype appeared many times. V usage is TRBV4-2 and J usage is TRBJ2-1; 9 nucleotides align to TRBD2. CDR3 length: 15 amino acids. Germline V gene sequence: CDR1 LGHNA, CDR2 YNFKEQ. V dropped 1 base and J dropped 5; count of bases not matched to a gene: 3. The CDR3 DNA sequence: TGTGCCAGCAGCCAAGGGACTAGCGTCGACAATGAGCAGTTCTTC. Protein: CASSQGTSVDNEQFF.

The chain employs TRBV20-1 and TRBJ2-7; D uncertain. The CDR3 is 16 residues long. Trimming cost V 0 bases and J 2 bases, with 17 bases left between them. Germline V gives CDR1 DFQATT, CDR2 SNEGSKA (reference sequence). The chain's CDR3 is CSARDLDTWVAYEQYF. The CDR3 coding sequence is TGCAGTGCTAGAGATCTCGACACTTGGGTGGCCTACGAGCAGTACTTC.

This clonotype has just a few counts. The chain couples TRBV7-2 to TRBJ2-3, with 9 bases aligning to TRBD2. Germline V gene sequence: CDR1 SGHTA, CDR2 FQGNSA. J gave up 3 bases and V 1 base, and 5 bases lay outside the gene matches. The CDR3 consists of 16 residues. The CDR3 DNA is TGTGCCAGCAGCTTAGTACCGCGGGGGGGGACAGATACGCAGTATTTT. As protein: CASSLVPRGGTDTQYF.

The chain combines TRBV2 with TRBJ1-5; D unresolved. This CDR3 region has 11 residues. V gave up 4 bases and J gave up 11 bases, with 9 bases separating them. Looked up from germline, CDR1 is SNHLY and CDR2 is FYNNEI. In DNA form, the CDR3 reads TGTGCCAGCAGTGGAACTAGGACCCAGCATTTT. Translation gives CASSGTRTQHF. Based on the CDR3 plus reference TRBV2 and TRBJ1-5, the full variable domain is EPEVTQTPSHQVTQMGQEVILRCVPISNHLYFYWYRQILGQKVEFLVSFYNNEISEKSEIFDDQFSVERPDGSNFTLKIRSTKLEDSAMYFCASSGTRTQHFGDGTRLSIL.